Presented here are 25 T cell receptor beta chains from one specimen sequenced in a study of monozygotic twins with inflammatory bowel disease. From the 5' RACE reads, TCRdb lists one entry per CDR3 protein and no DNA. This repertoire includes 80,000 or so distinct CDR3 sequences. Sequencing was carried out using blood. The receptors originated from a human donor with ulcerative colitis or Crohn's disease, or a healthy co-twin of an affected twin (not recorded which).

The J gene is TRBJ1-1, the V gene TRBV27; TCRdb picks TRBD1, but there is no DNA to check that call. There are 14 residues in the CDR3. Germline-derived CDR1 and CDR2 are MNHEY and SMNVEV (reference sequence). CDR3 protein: CASSSAQPPGAAFF.

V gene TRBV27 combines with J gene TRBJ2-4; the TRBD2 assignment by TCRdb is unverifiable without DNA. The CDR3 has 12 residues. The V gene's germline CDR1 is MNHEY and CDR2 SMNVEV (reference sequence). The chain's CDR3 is CASAPLAGHQYF.

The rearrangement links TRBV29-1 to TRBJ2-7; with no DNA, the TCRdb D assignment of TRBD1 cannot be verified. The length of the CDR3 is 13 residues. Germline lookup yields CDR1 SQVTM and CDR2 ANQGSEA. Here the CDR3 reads CSARGGEIYEQYF.

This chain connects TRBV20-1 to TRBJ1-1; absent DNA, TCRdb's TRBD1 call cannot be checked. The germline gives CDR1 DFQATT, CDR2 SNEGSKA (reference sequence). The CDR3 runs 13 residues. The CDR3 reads CSAPRLMNTEAFF.

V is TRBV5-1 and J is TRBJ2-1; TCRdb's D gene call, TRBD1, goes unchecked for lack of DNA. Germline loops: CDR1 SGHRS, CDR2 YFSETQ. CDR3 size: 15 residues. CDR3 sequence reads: CASSAGQGNYNEQFF.

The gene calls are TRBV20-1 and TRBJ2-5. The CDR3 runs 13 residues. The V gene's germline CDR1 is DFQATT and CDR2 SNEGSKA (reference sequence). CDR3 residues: CSANSVVQETQYF.

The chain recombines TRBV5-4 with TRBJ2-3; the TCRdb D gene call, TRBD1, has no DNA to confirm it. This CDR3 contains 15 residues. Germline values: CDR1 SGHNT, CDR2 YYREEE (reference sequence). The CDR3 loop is CAGSLGGVSTDTQYF.

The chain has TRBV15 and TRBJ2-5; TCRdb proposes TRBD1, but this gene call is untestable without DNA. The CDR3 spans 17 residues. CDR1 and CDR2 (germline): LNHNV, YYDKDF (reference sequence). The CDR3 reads CATSRGWGDRAQETQYF.

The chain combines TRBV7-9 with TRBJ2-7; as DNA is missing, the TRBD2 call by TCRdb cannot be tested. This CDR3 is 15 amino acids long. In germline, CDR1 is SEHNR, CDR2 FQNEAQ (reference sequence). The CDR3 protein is CASSYSSGAHGEQYF.

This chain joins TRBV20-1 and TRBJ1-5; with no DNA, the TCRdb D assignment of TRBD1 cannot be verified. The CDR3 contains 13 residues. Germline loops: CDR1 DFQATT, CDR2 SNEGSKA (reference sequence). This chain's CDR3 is CSAVTGHNQPQHF.

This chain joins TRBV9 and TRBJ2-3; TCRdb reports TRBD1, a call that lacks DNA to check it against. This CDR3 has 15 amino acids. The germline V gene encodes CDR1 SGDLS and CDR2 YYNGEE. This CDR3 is CASSVEGTETDTQYF. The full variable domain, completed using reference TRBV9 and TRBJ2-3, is DSGVTQTPKHLITATGQRVTLRCSPRSGDLSVYWYQQSLDQGLQFLIQYYNGEERAKGNILERFSAQQFPDLHSELNLSSLELGDSALYFCASSVEGTETDTQYFGPGTRLTVL.

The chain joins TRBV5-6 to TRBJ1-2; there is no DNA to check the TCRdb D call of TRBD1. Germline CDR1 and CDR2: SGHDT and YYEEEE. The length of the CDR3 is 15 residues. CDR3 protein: CASSQWDRGYYGYTF. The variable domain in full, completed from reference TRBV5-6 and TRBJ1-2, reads DAGVTQSPTHLIKTRGQQVTLRCSPKSGHDTVSWYQQALGQGPQFIFQYYEEEERQRGNFPDRFSGHQFPNYSSELNVNALLLGDSALYLCASSQWDRGYYGYTFGSGTRLTVV.

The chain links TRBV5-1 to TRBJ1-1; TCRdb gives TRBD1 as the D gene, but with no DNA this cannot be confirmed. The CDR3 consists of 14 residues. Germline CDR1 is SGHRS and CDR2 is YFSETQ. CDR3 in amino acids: CASSLIGTGLEAFF. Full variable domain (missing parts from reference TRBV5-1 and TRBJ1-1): KAGVTQTPRYLIKTRGQQVTLSCSPISGHRSVSWYQQTPGQGLQFLFEYFSETQRNKGNFPGRFSGRQFSNSRSEMNVSTLELGDSALYLCASSLIGTGLEAFFGQGTRLTVV.

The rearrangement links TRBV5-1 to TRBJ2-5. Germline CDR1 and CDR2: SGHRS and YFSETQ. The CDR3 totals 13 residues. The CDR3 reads CASSSDSIYPTYF.

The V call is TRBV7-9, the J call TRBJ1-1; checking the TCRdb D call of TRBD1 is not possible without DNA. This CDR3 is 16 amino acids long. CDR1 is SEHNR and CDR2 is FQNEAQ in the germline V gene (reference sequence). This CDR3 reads CASSMTGGHWNTEAFF. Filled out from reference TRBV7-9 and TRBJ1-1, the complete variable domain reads DTGVSQNPRHKITKRGQNVTFRCDPISEHNRLYWYRQTLGQGPEFLTYFQNEAQLEKSRLLSDRFSAERPKGSFSTLEIQRTEQGDSAMYLCASSMTGGHWNTEAFFGQGTRLTVV.

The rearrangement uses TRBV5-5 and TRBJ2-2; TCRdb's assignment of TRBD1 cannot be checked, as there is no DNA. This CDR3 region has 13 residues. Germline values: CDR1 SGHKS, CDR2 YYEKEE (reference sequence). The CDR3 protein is CASSVVGARELFF.

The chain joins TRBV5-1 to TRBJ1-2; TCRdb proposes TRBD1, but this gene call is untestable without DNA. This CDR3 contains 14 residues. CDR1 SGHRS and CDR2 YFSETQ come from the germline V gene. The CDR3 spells CASSLASRDYGYTF.

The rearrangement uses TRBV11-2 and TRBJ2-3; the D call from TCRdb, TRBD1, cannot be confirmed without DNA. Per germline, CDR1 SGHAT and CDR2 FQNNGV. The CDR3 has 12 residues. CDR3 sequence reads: CASSNGPGTQYF. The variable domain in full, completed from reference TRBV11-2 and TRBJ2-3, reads EAGVAQSPRYKIIEKRQSVAFWCNPISGHATLYWYQQILGQGPKLLIQFQNNGVVDDSQLPKDRFSAERLKGVDSTLKIQPAKLEDSAVYLCASSNGPGTQYFGPGTRLTVL.

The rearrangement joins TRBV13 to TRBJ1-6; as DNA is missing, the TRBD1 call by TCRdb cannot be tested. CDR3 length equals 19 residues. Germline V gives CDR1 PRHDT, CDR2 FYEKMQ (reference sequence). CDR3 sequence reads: CASRPAPDSPWSYNSPLHF. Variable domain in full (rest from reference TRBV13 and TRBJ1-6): AAGVIQSPRHLIKEKRETATLKCYPIPRHDTVYWYQQGPGQDPQFLISFYEKMQSDKGSIPDRFSAQQFSDYHSELNMSSLELGDSALYFCASRPAPDSPWSYNSPLHFGNGTRLTVT.

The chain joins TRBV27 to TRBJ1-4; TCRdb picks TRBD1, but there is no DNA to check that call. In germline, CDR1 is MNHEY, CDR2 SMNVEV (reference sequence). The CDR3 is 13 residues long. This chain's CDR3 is CASSRQGGEKLFF.

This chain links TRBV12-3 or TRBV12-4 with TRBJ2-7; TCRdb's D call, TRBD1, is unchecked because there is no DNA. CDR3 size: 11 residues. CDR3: CASTGAGEQYF.

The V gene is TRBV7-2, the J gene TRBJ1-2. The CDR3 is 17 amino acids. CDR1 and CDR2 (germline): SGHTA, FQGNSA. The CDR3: CASSLDRTAVLLSGYTF.

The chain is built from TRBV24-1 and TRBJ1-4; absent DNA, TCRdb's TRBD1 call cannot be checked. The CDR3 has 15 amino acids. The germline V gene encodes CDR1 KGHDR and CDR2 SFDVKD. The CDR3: CATSGTGDDPEKLFF.

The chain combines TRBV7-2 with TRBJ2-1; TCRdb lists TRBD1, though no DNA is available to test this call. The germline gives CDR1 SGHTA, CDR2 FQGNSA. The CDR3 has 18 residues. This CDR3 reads CASTISGGPPNLYNEQFF.

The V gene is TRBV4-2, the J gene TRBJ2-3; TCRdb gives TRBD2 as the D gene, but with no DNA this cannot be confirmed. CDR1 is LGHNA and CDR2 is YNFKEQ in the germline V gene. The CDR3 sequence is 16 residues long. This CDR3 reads CASSQTSGYSTDTQYF.